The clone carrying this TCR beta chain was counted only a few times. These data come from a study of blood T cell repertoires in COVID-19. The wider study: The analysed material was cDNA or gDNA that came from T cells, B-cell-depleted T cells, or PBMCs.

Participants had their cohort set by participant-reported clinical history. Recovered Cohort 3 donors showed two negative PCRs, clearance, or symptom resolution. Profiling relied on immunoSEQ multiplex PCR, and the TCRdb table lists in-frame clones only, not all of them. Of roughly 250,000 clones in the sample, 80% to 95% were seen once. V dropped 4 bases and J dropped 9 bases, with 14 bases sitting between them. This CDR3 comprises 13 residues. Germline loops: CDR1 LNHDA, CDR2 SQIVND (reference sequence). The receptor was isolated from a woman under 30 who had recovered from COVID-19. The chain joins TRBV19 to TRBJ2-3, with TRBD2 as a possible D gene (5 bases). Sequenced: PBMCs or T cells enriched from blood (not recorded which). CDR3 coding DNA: TGTGCCAGTAGTACAGGACTGGGCGGGACGCAGTATTTT. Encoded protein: CASSTGLGGTQYF.